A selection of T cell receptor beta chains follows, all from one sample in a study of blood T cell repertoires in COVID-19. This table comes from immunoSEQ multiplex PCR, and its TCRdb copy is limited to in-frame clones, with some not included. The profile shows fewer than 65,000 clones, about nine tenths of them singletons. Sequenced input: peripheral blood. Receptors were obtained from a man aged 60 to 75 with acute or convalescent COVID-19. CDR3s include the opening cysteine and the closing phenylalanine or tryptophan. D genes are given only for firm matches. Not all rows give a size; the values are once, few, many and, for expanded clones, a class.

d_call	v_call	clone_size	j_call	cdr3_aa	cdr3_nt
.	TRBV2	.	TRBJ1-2	CASSEVGGGYTF	TGTGCCAGTTCTGAGGTGGGAGGTGGCTACACCTTC
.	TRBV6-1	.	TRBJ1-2	CASSDGTRNYGYTF	TGTGCCAGCAGTGACGGGACACGGAACTATGGCTACACCTTC
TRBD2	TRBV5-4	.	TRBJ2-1	CASSLGGGGARNEQFF	TGTGCCAGCAGCTTGGGAGGCGGGGGGGCCCGCAATGAGCAGTTCTTC
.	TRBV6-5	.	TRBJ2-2	CASSFTNTGELFF	TGTGCCAGCAGTTTCACGAACACCGGGGAGCTGTTTTTT
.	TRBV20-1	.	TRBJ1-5	CSASRGDQPQHF	TGCAGTGCTAGTCGGGGGGATCAGCCCCAGCATTTT
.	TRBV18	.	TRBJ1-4	CASSPSRGNNEKLFF	TGTGCCAGCTCACCTTCCAGGGGTAATAATGAAAAACTGTTTTTT
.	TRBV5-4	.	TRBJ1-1	CASSFYTGTQTKNTEAFF	TGTGCCAGCAGCTTCTATACCGGGACACAGACTAAGAACACTGAAGCTTTCTTT
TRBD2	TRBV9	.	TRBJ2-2	CASRSSGVATGELFF	TGTGCCAGCAGATCTAGCGGGGTTGCCACCGGGGAGCTGTTTTTT
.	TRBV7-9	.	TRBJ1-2	CASSSTRGDTQGYGYTF	TGTGCCAGCAGCTCAACTCGAGGGGACACCCAAGGGTATGGCTACACCTTC
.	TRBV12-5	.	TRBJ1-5	CASGLGDSNQPQHF	TGTGCTAGTGGTTTGGGAGATAGCAATCAGCCCCAGCATTTT
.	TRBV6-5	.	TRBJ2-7	CASSYSSASSYEQYF	TGTGCCAGCAGTTACTCATCAGCGAGCTCCTACGAGCAGTACTTC
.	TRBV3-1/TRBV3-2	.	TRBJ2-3	CASSQVPGRTDTQYF	TGTGCCAGCAGCCAAGTCCCTGGGAGGACAGATACGCAGTATTTT
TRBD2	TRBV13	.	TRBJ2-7	CASSPRGGGALEQYF	TGTGCCAGCAGCCCAAGGGGCGGGGGGGCTCTCGAGCAGTACTTC
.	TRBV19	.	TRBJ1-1	CASTGTSNTEAFF	TGTGCCAGTACCGGGACATCGAACACTGAAGCTTTCTTT
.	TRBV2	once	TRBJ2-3	CATGRVQFTDTQYF	TGTGCCACCGGCAGGGTACAGTTCACAGATACGCAGTATTTT
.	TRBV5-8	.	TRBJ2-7	CASSLASDRPSYEQYF	TGTGCCAGCAGCTTGGCCTCCGACAGACCCTCCTACGAGCAGTACTTC
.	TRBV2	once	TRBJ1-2	CASSEFGRAGSHNYGYTF	TGTGCCAGCAGTGAATTCGGTCGGGCAGGGTCCCACAACTATGGCTACACCTTC
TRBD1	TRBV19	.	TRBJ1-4	CASAGQFNEKLFF	TGTGCCAGTGCGGGACAGTTTAATGAAAAACTGTTTTTT
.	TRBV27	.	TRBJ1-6	CATRTFLSNSPLHF	TGTGCCACCAGGACATTCCTCTCAAATTCACCCCTCCACTTT
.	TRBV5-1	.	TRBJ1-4	CASSARILQSHRKEKLFF	TGCGCCAGCAGCGCCCGGATATTACAGAGCCATAGAAAGGAAAAACTGTTTTTT
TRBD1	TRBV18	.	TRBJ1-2	CASSPGTGGAYGYTF	TGTGCCAGCTCACCTGGGACAGGGGGCGCCTATGGCTACACCTTC
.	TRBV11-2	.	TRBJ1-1	CASSLVGHTNTEAFF	TGTGCCAGCAGCTTAGTAGGACATACGAACACTGAAGCTTTCTTT
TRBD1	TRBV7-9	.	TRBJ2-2	CASSLIGGNTGELFF	TGTGCCAGCAGCTTAATAGGGGGCAACACCGGGGAGCTGTTTTTT